A single sample gave rise to the 5 T cell receptor beta chains below, sequenced in a study of neurological immune-mediated disorders (dated by TCRdb to about 2019). The library relied on 5' RACE. For sequencing, an Illumina HiSeq 2500 was employed. TCRdb took the public reads, trimmed them with fastp at Q25, ran MiXCR for clone calling and kept in-frame beta chains. Identical CDR3 protein sequences are pooled into one entry, listed with their most common genes and DNA. The sample includes around 50,000 distinct CDR3 sequences, with about 25% observed a single time. The ten largest clones represent 20% to 25% of the sample. The sample taken for sequencing was PBMCs. These receptors all stem from a woman in her 70s in good health.

Ten or more counts support this clonotype. This rearrangement joins TRBV7-2 to TRBJ2-4, with 7 positions matching TRBD2. The CDR3 has 15 amino acids. The germline V gene encodes CDR1 SGHTA and CDR2 FQGNSA. Trimming at V came to 1 base and at J to 7 bases, leaving 7 bases not matched to a gene. As DNA, the CDR3 is TGTGCCAGCAGCTTAGAGAGCGGGGAGCGGAACATTCAGTACTTC. Protein product: CASSLESGERNIQYF.

Ten or more counts support this clonotype. This chain's CDR3 is CSVTDGSSGNTIYF. The CDR3 DNA is TGCAGCGTTACTGACGGGAGCTCTGGAAACACCATATATTTT. The chain has TRBV29-1 and TRBJ1-3; D is uncertain. V was pared by 5 bases and J by 0 bases, with 11 bases between. The germline V gene has CDR1 SQVTM and CDR2 ANQGSEA. CDR3 length equals 14 residues.

This clonotype was counted many times. This rearrangement joins TRBV20-1 to TRBJ1-6, with D uncertain. The CDR3 has 12 amino acids. V gave up 0 bases and J gave up 14 bases, with 11 bases separating them. Germline CDR1 DFQATT, CDR2 SNEGSKA (reference sequence). The chain's CDR3 is CSARDLGRTLHF. CDR3 bases: TGCAGTGCTAGAGATCTTGGGCGCACCCTCCACTTT.

This clonotype was seen a handful of times. CDR3 amino acids: CSAPGQRYEQYF. The CDR3, as DNA: TGCAGTGCCCCGGGACAGAGATACGAGCAGTACTTC. The V gene is TRBV20-1, the J gene TRBJ2-7, with 7 bases identical to TRBD1. The V gene's germline CDR1 is DFQATT and CDR2 SNEGSKA (reference sequence). J lost 4 bases, V lost 6 bases, and 6 bases had no gene match. This CDR3 is 12 amino acids long.

This clonotype was counted ten times or more. The chain uses TRBV6-5 and TRBJ2-2, with D uncertain. Germline V gene lookup returns CDR1 MNHEY and CDR2 SVGAGI. Trimming removed 11 bases at V and 0 bases at J, with 10 bases between. This CDR3 contains 13 residues. This CDR3 reads CAAASANTGELFF. In DNA, the CDR3 is TGTGCCGCAGCGTCCGCGAACACCGGGGAGCTGTTTTTT.